This T cell receptor (beta chain) is from a study of technical replicates of blood from a few donors (dated by TCRdb to between 2016 and 2019). Measured from the cysteine to the phenylalanine, the CDR3 is 12 residues long. The retained sequence is limited to the CDR3, 36 bases, with the frame set at the first base. Per the germline V gene, SGHDT is the CDR1 and YYEEEE is the CDR2. The trim is 4 bases for V and 5 bases for J, with a gap of 9 bases between the germline ends. Library prep was done by the immunoSEQ multiplex PCR assay. The source is immuneACCESS, and TCRdb retained only in-frame sequences with V and J called. Part of the clones is not carried over; for the studies checked, unresolved V genes explain less than half of this, and the remainder is unexplained. The sample yields 50,000 to 60,000 clones; about 94% were counted once. The ten biggest clones cover around 3% of the sample. About this clone: Its antigen is currently not known. No base qualities exist here, and no much larger clone lies one base off it.

The sequenced material came from PBMCs. Rearrangement joined TRBV5-6 to TRBJ1-2, with TRBD1 perhaps the D gene, on 6 matching bases. The receptor was derived from a human donor in good health. Some clones in this sample may be carry-over from other donors' samples. The base sequence is TGTGCCAGCAGCCCGGGACAATATGGCTACACCTTC. This yields the protein CASSPGQYGYTF.